This record looks at one T cell receptor beta chain sequence and its context. Its antigen is currently unknown. This CDR3 has 15 residues. Germline V gene lookup returns CDR1 MNHEY and CDR2 SVGAGI. Trimming took off 2 bases at V and 0 bases at J, with 11 bases between the two ends. The data originate from a study of long-term antiretroviral therapy in people with HIV. Study outcomes and limitations: Following ART, diversity rose but still fell short of transplant donor controls.

Samples were assayed with immunoSEQ v3.0 at survey level. Profiled with immunoSEQ multiplex PCR; TCRdb holds only in-frame clones, not every one. Among tens of thousands of clones listed, approximately 80% were seen once. V and J are TRBV6-5 and TRBJ2-7, with D perhaps assigned TRBD1 or TRBD2 (5 bases each). The input for sequencing was unsorted PBMCs, taken 0.3 years after starting antiretroviral therapy. This receptor was identified in a man between 18 and 35 years old with HIV. CDR3 DNA: TGTGCCAGCAGTTACATGGCAGGGAGCTCCTACGAGCAGTACTTC. Its translation: CASSYMAGSSYEQYF.